This TCR beta chain is drawn from a study of tumor-infiltrating lymphocytes in primary liver carcinoma (dated by TCRdb to the late 2010s). About the study as a whole: The five patients, three men and two women aged 30 to 69 years, had hepatocellular carcinoma (four) or combined HCC and intrahepatic cholangiocarcinoma (one). To link TCRbeta repertoire diversity with the local molecular phenotype, the roughly 27 tumor region samples were profiled using Agilent mRNA microarrays. The five patients had tumors staged T1-T3 N0M0, with maximum diameters ranging from about 4.2 to 10 cm. High reproducibility was observed for the technical replicate repertoires, with mean shared-clone rates approximately 0.92 and correlation coefficients above 0.95. Roughly 3.5 to 8 million productive TCRbeta reads were obtained per sample, and no significant difference in read depth was found between tissue types. Across five regions of each liver tumor, along with adjacent normal tissue and blood, the study brought together TCRbeta repertoire sequencing, expression microarrays and whole-exome sequencing. A total of roughly 35 specimens from 5 patients, comprising about 25 tumor regions, 5 adjacent noncancerous liver tissues and 5 peripheral blood samples, were covered by TCRbeta repertoire sequencing. What the research found in general, with its limitations: The top 250 clones accounted for a significantly greater share of the repertoire in tumors than in blood (p = 0.039). Consistent with antigen-driven expansion, pairs of tumor regions showed higher repertoire overlap (mean roughly 36%) than either tumor-adjacent pairs (approximately 17%) or tumor-blood pairs (around 14%). The study included only five patients, and the authors note findings should be validated in a larger study. Only roughly 7-25% of top clones appeared in all five regions of a tumor, which suggests that tumor-infiltrating T cells are spatially heterogeneous. Since the samples were bulk and unsorted, there was no way to compare CD4+ and CD8+ T cell repertoires. Only the TCR beta chain was sequenced, so true repertoire diversity is likely underestimated because unpaired alpha chains were not captured.

On this clonotype itself: Its antigen remains unidentified. No quality values exist for individual bases; no much larger clone is one base distant.

Total RNA and DNA were co-extracted from around 20-30 mg of bulk tissue with the AllPrep DNA/RNA mini kit, without cell sorting. Between late 2015 and March 2016, a few patients in China with histopathologically diagnosed primary liver carcinoma had their tumors surgically resected. At the time of sampling, the patients were treatment-naive and had chronic HBV infection. Each tumor was sampled at five spatially separated regions: the tumor centre plus the superior, inferior, left-lateral and right-lateral poles. Histological examination found more than 75% viable tumor cells in every tumor sample. Fresh tumor and adjacent tissue pieces were bisected; one half was stored in RNAlater at -80°C, the other sent for histology. The CDR3 runs 16 residues from the cysteine to the phenylalanine. CDR3 DNA only is kept here, 48 bases in frame from base 1. V is pruned by 5 bases and J by 3 bases, leaving 9 bases of the junction without a gene match. The germline V gene provides CDR1 SGHNT and CDR2 YENEEA.

Using a constant-region primer and ProtoScript II reverse transcriptase, TCRbeta-specific cDNA was reverse-transcribed from around 500 ng total RNA. TCRbeta libraries were built with three nested multiplex PCR rounds, a slightly modified ARM-PCR procedure. The first two PCR rounds used multiplex TRBV1-TRBV30 forward primers with a Cbeta reverse primer, each for about 9 cycles. Sample barcodes and Illumina adapters were attached in a final 25-cycle PCR using Deep VentR polymerase. Before sequencing, amplicons between 200 and 500 bp were purified from gel using a QIAquick gel extraction kit. An Illumina HiSeq 2500 was used to sequence the TCRbeta amplicons with 250-bp paired-end reads. In the authors' own workflow: Quality trimming of reads was performed with Trimmomatic v0.33, and paired reads were merged with FLASH v1.2.11 so that full CDR3 sequences could be recovered. V, D and J germline segments were assigned to the rearranged TCRbeta sequences using MiGEC v1.2.1b. VDJtools v1.0.0 computed clonotype statistics and Shannon-Wiener diversity indices. To reduce sampling bias, subsequent analyses other than the diversity analysis used only the 250 most abundant clonotypes in each sample. The public sequencing data were trimmed at Q25 with fastp and processed into clonotypes with MiXCR by TCRdb, which kept only in-frame beta chains. Every CDR3 protein is listed once, alongside the most common genes and DNA of its rows. In this record, the V and J calls reflect TCRdb's handling and not the investigators' own analysis. The sample table records roughly 190,000 distinct CDR3 sequences; 70% to 90% of these occur just once. The ten largest clones capture around a sixth of the sample.

The sequencing input was tumor tissue from primary liver carcinoma. The rearranged chain carries TRBV11-3 and TRBJ2-2; TRBD2 fits 7 bases in the junction. The source of this sequence is a middle-aged man with primary liver carcinoma and hepatitis B virus infection. CDR3 region: CASSPGLEGHTGELFF. The DNA reads as follows: TGTGCCAGCAGCCCCGGACTAGAAGGCCACACCGGGGAGCTGTTTTTT.